These 7 T cell receptor beta chains were sequenced from one sample in a study of shared clonotypes between healthy human individuals. Assay used: immunoSEQ multiplex PCR; TCRdb lists only in-frame clones, some missing. This table has about 1,500,000 clones, roughly 96% appearing once. Material for sequencing was naive CD4+ T cells sorted from blood. Regarding subset: CD45RA+ positively selected. The source of these receptors is a young man in good health.

This clone was seen just once. The rearrangement joins TRBV19 to TRBJ2-5; the match to TRBD2 covers 9 bases. The CDR3 totals 16 residues. Looked up from germline, CDR1 is LNHDA and CDR2 is SQIVND (reference sequence). V trimming: 3 bases; J trimming: 4 bases; junction bases outside the gene matches: 9. CDR3 sequence (DNA): TGTGCCAGTAGTATCGAAGCGGGAGGCCGGGGAGAGACCCAGTACTTC. It translates to CASSIEAGGRGETQYF.

This chain joins TRBV6-5 and TRBJ1-2, with D unresolved. Trimming removed 6 bases at V and 4 bases at J, with 12 bases between. There are 13 residues in the CDR3. Germline lookup yields CDR1 MNHEY and CDR2 SVGAGI. This CDR3 is CASSRGGAYGYTF. Written as DNA, the CDR3 is TGTGCCAGCAGCAGAGGTGGCGCCTATGGCTACACCTTC.

The gene calls are TRBV25-1 and TRBJ2-7; 7 bases are a match to TRBD1. Germline CDR1 MGHDK, CDR2 SYGVNS. The V segment lost 6 bases and the J segment 3 bases; nucleotides outside the gene matches: 8. The length of the CDR3 is 14 residues. The CDR3 region has the DNA TGTGCCAGCAGCCGACAGGGATTTCTCTACGAGCAGTACTTC. Its protein is CASSRQGFLYEQYF.

The chain employs TRBV6-4 and TRBJ2-1; TRBD2 matches at 8 bases. Germline-derived CDR1 and CDR2 are MRHNA and SNTAGT. The CDR3 sequence is 18 residues long. Losses at the gene ends were 3 bases for V and 12 bases for J; bases not matched to a gene: 22. The CDR3 here is CASSERLAFTFTGVAQFF. CDR3 sequence (DNA): TGTGCCAGCAGTGAGAGACTAGCGTTCACTTTTACTGGGGTAGCGCAGTTCTTC.

In its sample, this clone was seen once. The chain is built from TRBV6-6 and TRBJ1-3; D not resolved. Germline V gives CDR1 MNHNY, CDR2 SVGAGI (reference sequence). The CDR3 is 15 amino acids. The germline V and J ends were trimmed by 2 bases and 0 bases, with 8 bases remaining between them. The CDR3 loop is CASSYGRSSGNTIYF. The CDR3 nucleotides read TGTGCCAGCAGTTACGGTAGGAGCTCTGGAAACACCATATATTTT.

The chain couples TRBV18 to TRBJ1-1, with D possibly TRBD1 on 5 matching bases. This CDR3 comprises 16 residues. Germline V lookup: CDR1 KGHSH, CDR2 LQKENI. The germline V and J ends were trimmed by 2 bases and 1 base, with 14 bases remaining between them. The CDR3 reads CASSPTRTTANTEAFF. CDR3 in DNA: TGTGCCAGCTCACCAACGCGGACGACAGCGAACACTGAAGCTTTCTTT.

For this clone: Other nucleotide sequences from this sample produce the same CDR3. V and J are TRBV18 and TRBJ2-7, with 8 bases that match TRBD2. CDR1 and CDR2 from the germline V gene are KGHSH and LQKENI. V was clipped by 2 bases and J by 7 bases; unmatched bases: 1. There are 12 residues in the CDR3. CDR3 amino acids: CASSPTGGEQYF. In nucleotides, the CDR3 is TGTGCCAGCTCACCAACGGGAGGGGAGCAGTACTTC.